The 9 T cell receptor beta chains presented below share a single source sample, sequenced in a study of human T cells and chemical hapten exposure. TCRdb recomputed calls from the RACE reads with MiXCR, one row per CDR3 protein. Of about 93,000 distinct CDR3 sequences detected, about 8.6% appear once; the ten largest clones hold 2.5% to 3%. Time point specified: healthy volunteer bleed at 2 weeks. Total RNA extraction was carried out from unfractionated whole blood. The source material was whole blood. The source of these receptors is a female donor in good health. Some clones in this sample may be carry-over from other donors' samples.

The chain employs TRBV29-1 and TRBJ1-2; D gene uncertain. V was trimmed by 6 bases and J by 4 bases, leaving 15 bases between them. The germline gives CDR1 SQVTM, CDR2 ANQGSEA. CDR3 length equals 13 residues. The CDR3 protein is CSVDGGWGYGYTF. In DNA, the CDR3 is TGCAGCGTAGACGGCGGGTGGGGCTATGGCTACACCTTC.

The chain employs TRBV30 and TRBJ2-1, with D maybe TRBD2 (7 bases). CDR3 length: 13 residues. Trimming removed 4 bases at V and 9 bases at J, with 16 bases between. Germline CDR1 is GTSNPN and CDR2 is SVGIG (reference sequence). The CDR3: CAWKFGRGAEQFF. DNA of the CDR3: TGTGCCTGGAAGTTTGGGAGGGGGGCTGAGCAGTTCTTC.

This clonotype showed up many times. This rearrangement joins TRBV28 to TRBJ2-5, with 7 bases that match TRBD1. The CDR3 runs to 14 residues. In germline, CDR1 is MDHEN, CDR2 SYDVKM. Unmatched junction bases numbered 2, after V lost 3 bases and J lost 1 base. CDR3 amino acids: CASSFGTAQETQYF. The CDR3 bases are TGTGCCAGCAGTTTCGGGACAGCCCAAGAGACCCAGTACTTC.

The chain couples TRBV27 to TRBJ2-3; D is possibly TRBD2 (6 bases). Trimming removed 3 bases from V and 0 bases from J, with 7 bases in between. Looked up from germline, CDR1 is MNHEY and CDR2 is SMNVEV (reference sequence). This CDR3 comprises 14 residues. The CDR3 DNA reads TGTGCCAGCAGTTTCCTAGCGAGCACAGATACGCAGTATTTT. Its protein product is CASSFLASTDTQYF.

This clonotype was observed at least ten times. This chain joins TRBV20-1 and TRBJ1-5; D gene unclear. The CDR3 contains 12 residues. The V gene lost 0 bases and the J gene lost 4 bases, with 4 bases spanning the gap. Per the germline V gene, CDR1 is DFQATT and CDR2 is SNEGSKA (reference sequence). CDR3 protein: CSARERNQPQHF. CDR3 sequence (DNA): TGCAGTGCTAGAGAAAGGAATCAGCCCCAGCATTTT.

This clonotype was counted between two and nine times. The rearrangement joins TRBV7-6 to TRBJ2-3; D tentatively fits TRBD1 or TRBD2 (5 bases each). V was clipped by 4 bases and J by 0 bases, with 14 bases between them. The CDR3 contains 16 residues. Germline V gives CDR1 SGHVS, CDR2 FNYEAQ. DNA for the CDR3: TGTGCCAGCAGCTCCCTCGGGGACGAAAGCACAGATACGCAGTATTTT. This gives the protein CASSSLGDESTDTQYF.

J is TRBJ1-5 and V is TRBV11-2; D not certain. The CDR3 runs 12 residues. Germline V lookup: CDR1 SGHAT, CDR2 FQNNGV. V was trimmed by 7 bases and J by 9 bases, leaving 13 bases between them. DNA of the CDR3: TGTGCCAGCACCGGGAGGGTCGGGCCCCAGCATTTT. This gives the protein CASTGRVGPQHF.

In this sample, this clonotype turned up many times. This chain uses TRBV4-1 with TRBJ2-7, with 9 bases aligning to TRBD2. After removal of 4 bases from V and 3 bases from J, the junction contained 7 bases not matched to a gene. In germline, CDR1 is MGHRA, CDR2 YSYEKL. This CDR3 is built from 15 residues. The CDR3 DNA is TGCGCCAGCAGCCCCATGGCGGGAGGGGTCTACGAGCAGTACTTC. This sequence encodes CASSPMAGGVYEQYF.

This clonotype was picked up many times. The chain joins TRBV2 to TRBJ2-5; D gene ambiguous. Germline values: CDR1 SNHLY, CDR2 FYNNEI. CDR3 length: 12 residues. Trimming took 2 bases from V and 5 from J, leaving 6 bases between them. CDR3 DNA: TGTGCCAGCAGTGAACTCGATGAGACCCAGTACTTC. This sequence encodes CASSELDETQYF. Based on the CDR3 plus reference TRBV2 and TRBJ2-5, the full variable domain is EPEVTQTPSHQVTQMGQEVILRCVPISNHLYFYWYRQILGQKVEFLVSFYNNEISEKSEIFDDQFSVERPDGSNFTLKIRSTKLEDSAMYFCASSELDETQYFGPGTRLLVL.